One sample yielded the 14 T cell receptor beta chains listed below, sequenced in a study of tumor-infiltrating lymphocytes in localized non-small cell lung cancer. Produced via immunoSEQ multiplex PCR; TCRdb's table is partial and in-frame only. Among some 9,500 clones listed, 60% to 80% were seen once. The source material was lung tumor tissue. The receptors come from a human donor with non-small cell lung cancer.

The J gene is TRBJ2-3, the V gene TRBV2; D ambiguous. V lost 2 bases, J lost 1 base, and 10 bases lay in between. The CDR3 runs 15 residues. CDR1 is SNHLY, CDR2 FYNNEI, per germline. The CDR3 DNA follows: TGTGCCAGCAGTGAACTGTTTGAGGGCACAGATACGCAGTATTTT. It specifies CASSELFEGTDTQYF.

V and J are TRBV19 and TRBJ2-7; unclear D gene. Trimming pared 1 base from V and 2 bases from J, leaving 12 bases between. Germline CDR1 is LNHDA and CDR2 is SQIVND (reference sequence). This CDR3 contains 15 residues. The CDR3: CASSIANSQTYEQYF. The CDR3 region has the DNA TGTGCCAGTAGTATAGCGAACAGTCAGACCTACGAGCAGTACTTC.

This chain links TRBV18 with TRBJ2-2; TRBD2 agrees at 9 bases. The CDR3 is made up of 16 amino acids. V was clipped by 3 bases and J by 4 bases; unmatched bases: 6. Per the germline V gene, CDR1 is KGHSH and CDR2 is LQKENI. The CDR3 sequence is CASSPSRGGPTGELFF. The CDR3 DNA sequence: TGTGCCAGCTCACCCTCGCGGGGGGGCCCCACCGGGGAGCTGTTTTTT.

The chain recombines TRBV28 with TRBJ1-4; D may be TRBD1 (6 bases). V dropped 6 bases and J dropped 7 bases, with 12 bases sitting between them. CDR1 and CDR2 from the germline V gene are MDHEN and SYDVKM. The CDR3 totals 13 residues. CDR3 in amino acids: CASRPGQAEKLFF. CDR3 coding DNA: TGTGCCAGCAGGCCGGGACAAGCTGAAAAACTGTTTTTT.

The chain is built from TRBV25-1 and TRBJ2-7; TRBD2 is a possible D gene (5 bases). Trimming pared 7 bases from V and 1 base from J, leaving 8 bases between. The CDR3 is 12 residues long. Germline CDR1 MGHDK, CDR2 SYGVNS. The CDR3 DNA reads TGTGCCAGCAAACGGGAATCCTACGAGCAGTACTTC. Its translation: CASKRESYEQYF.

This chain joins TRBV27 and TRBJ1-2; D might be TRBD1 (5 bases). Trimming took 5 bases from V and 7 from J, leaving 14 bases between them. In germline, CDR1 is MNHEY, CDR2 SMNVEV (reference sequence). The length of the CDR3 is 13 residues. The CDR3 nucleotides read TGTGCCAGCAGTCCGCAGGGTCGGGCTGGCTACACCTTC. It yields the protein CASSPQGRAGYTF.

The rearrangement links TRBV30 to TRBJ1-4, with D unresolved. The CDR3 loop spans 14 amino acids. The V end was cut by 4 bases, the J end by 5 bases, with 14 bases between. The germline CDR1 and CDR2 sequences are GTSNPN and SVGIG (reference sequence). CDR3 sequence: CAWTPGGWNEKLFF. The DNA for the CDR3 is TGTGCCTGGACCCCGGGAGGCTGGAATGAAAAACTGTTTTTT. Looking up the rest from reference TRBV30 and TRBJ1-4 gives the full variable domain: SQTIHQWPATLVQPVGSPLSLECTVEGTSNPNLYWYRQAAGRGLQLLFYSVGIGQISSEVPQNLSASRPQDRQFILSSKKLLLSDSGFYLCAWTPGGWNEKLFFGSGTQLSVL.

The chain has TRBV6-6 and TRBJ1-5, with a possible D match to TRBD1 (5 bases). Germline CDR1 and CDR2: MNHNY and SVGAGI (reference sequence). CDR3 length: 15 amino acids. V was pared by 4 bases and J by 0 bases, with 10 bases between. This CDR3 reads CASSSEGDSNQPQHF. The CDR3 DNA sequence: TGTGCCAGCAGTTCAGAAGGGGATAGCAATCAGCCCCAGCATTTT.

V usage is TRBV14 and J usage is TRBJ2-1; 9 bases agree with TRBD2. Germline V gene lookup returns CDR1 SGHDN and CDR2 FVKESK. The V segment lost 0 bases and the J segment 0 bases; nucleotides outside the gene matches: 6. This CDR3 is built from 18 residues. The CDR3 DNA follows: TGTGCCAGCAGCCAAGAGCTAGCGGGATGGAGCTCCTACAATGAGCAGTTCTTC. Its translation: CASSQELAGWSSYNEQFF. Filled out from reference TRBV14 and TRBJ2-1, the complete variable domain reads EAGVTQFPSHSVIEKGQTVTLRCDPISGHDNLYWYRRVMGKEIKFLLHFVKESKQDESGMPNNRFLAERTGGTYSTLKVQPAELEDSGVYFCASSQELAGWSSYNEQFFGPGTRLTVL.

On this clone itself: Relative to the germline gene, one junction end is altered; a read error may explain this. The J gene is TRBJ2-1, the V gene TRBV13, with 9 nucleotides matching TRBD1. From germline, CDR1 is PRHDT and CDR2 FYEKMQ (reference sequence). The CDR3 contains 14 residues. The CDR3, as DNA: TGTGCCAGCAGCTACTACAGGGGGCGCCGGGCGTTGGTCTTC. Amino acid sequence: CASSYYRGRRALVF.

This chain joins TRBV2 and TRBJ2-6, with 10 bases lining up with TRBD2. There are 15 residues in the CDR3. Germline CDR1 is SNHLY and CDR2 is FYNNEI. Germline trimming cut 11 bases from V and 0 bases from J; bases unmatched to any gene: 4. CDR3 residues: CARGLAASGANVLTF. The CDR3 DNA is TGTGCCCGCGGACTAGCGGCCTCTGGGGCCAACGTCCTGACTTTC.

The V gene is TRBV5-1, the J gene TRBJ1-2, with TRBD1 identical over 7 bases. Germline V CDR1 and CDR2: SGHRS, YFSETQ. Trimming removed 0 bases from V and 4 bases from J; junction bases left unmatched: 9. The CDR3 contains 16 residues. The CDR3 DNA follows: TGCGCCAGCAGCTTGGGCAAGCAGGGGGTTGGCTATGGCTACACCTTC. Amino acids: CASSLGKQGVGYGYTF.

The gene calls are TRBV11-2 and TRBJ1-1; D gene ambiguous. Germline lookup yields CDR1 SGHAT and CDR2 FQNNGV. The CDR3 totals 14 residues. The V gene lost 1 base and the J gene lost 4 bases, with 10 bases spanning the gap. The CDR3 DNA follows: TGTGCCAGCAGCTTAGCGATAGGGAGCACTGAAGCTTTCTTT. Translated: CASSLAIGSTEAFF.

V and J are TRBV6-1 and TRBJ2-1, with 8 positions matching TRBD2. The germline CDR1 and CDR2 sequences are MNHNS and SASEGT. The CDR3 runs to 15 residues. The trim removed 5 bases at V and 4 bases at J, leaving 7 bases unmatched. The CDR3 here is CASSSYASGYNEQFF. The CDR3 DNA follows: TGTGCCAGCAGTTCCTACGCTAGCGGGTACAATGAGCAGTTCTTC.